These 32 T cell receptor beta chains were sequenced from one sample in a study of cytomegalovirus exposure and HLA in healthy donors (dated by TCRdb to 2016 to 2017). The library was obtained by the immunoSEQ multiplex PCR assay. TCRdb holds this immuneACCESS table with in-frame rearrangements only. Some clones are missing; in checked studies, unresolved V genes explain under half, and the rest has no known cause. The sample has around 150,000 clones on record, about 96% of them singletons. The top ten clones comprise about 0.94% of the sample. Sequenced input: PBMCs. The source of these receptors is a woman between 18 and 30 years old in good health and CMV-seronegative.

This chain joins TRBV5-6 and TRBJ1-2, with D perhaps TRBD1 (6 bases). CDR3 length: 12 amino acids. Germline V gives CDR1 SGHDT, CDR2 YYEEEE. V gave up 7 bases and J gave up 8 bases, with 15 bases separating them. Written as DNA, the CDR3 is TGTGCCAGCGAAGGGCAGGGGACAGGCTACACCTTC. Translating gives CASEGQGTGYTF. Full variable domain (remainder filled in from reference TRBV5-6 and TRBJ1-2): DAGVTQSPTHLIKTRGQQVTLRCSPKSGHDTVSWYQQALGQGPQFIFQYYEEEERQRGNFPDRFSGHQFPNYSSELNVNALLLGDSALYLCASEGQGTGYTFGSGTRLTVV.

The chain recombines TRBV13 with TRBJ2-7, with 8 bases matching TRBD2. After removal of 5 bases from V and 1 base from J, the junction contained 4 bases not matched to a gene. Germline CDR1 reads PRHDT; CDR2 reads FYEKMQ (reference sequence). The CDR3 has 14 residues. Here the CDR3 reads CASSPGLESYEQYF. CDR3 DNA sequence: TGTGCCAGCAGCCCGGGACTAGAGTCCTACGAGCAGTACTTC.

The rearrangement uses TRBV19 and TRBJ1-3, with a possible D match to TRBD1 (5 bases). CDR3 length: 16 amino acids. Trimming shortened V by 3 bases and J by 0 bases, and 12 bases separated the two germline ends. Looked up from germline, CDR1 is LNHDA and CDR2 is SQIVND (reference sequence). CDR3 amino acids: CASSIQGLLSGNTIYF. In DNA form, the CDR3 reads TGTGCCAGTAGTATTCAGGGACTGCTCTCTGGAAACACCATATATTTT.

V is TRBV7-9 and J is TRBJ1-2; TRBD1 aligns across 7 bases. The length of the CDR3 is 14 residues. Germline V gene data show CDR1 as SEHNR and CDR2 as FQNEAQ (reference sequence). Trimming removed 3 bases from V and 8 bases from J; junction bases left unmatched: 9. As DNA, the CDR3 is TGTGCCAGCAGCTTGTATGAGGGGGCTGGGGGCTACACCTTC. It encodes CASSLYEGAGGYTF.

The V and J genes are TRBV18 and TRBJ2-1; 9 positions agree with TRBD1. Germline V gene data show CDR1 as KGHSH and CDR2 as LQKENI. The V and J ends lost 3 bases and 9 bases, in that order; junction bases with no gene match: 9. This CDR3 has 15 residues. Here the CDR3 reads CASSPGQGRDGEQFF. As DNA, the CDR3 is TGTGCCAGCTCACCTGGACAGGGGAGGGACGGTGAGCAGTTCTTC.

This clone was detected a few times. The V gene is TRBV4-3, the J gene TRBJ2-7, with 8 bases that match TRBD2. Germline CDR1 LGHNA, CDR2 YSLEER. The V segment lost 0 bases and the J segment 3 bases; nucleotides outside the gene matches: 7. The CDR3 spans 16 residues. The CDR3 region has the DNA TGCGCCAGCAGCCAAGATACGCGGGCGGGGGGCTACGAGCAGTACTTC. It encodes CASSQDTRAGGYEQYF.

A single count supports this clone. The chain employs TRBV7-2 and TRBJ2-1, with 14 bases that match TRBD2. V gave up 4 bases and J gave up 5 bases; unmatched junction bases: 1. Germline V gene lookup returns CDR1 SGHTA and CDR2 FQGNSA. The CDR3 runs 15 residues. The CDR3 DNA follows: TGTGCCAGCAGCTGGGGACTAGCGGGGGACAATGAGCAGTTCTTC. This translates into CASSWGLAGDNEQFF.

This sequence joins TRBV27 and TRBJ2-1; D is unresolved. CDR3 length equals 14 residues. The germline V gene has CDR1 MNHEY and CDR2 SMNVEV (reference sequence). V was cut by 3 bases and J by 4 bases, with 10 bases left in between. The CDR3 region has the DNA TGTGCCAGCAGTTTTGGGCAGATATACAATGAGCAGTTCTTC. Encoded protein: CASSFGQIYNEQFF.

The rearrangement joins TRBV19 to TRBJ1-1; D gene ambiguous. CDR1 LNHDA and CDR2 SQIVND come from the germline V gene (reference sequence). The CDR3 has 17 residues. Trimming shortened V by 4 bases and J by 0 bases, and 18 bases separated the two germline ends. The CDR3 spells CASSTTPVDFMNTEAFF. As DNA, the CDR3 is TGTGCCAGTAGTACCACACCCGTAGACTTCATGAACACTGAAGCTTTCTTT.

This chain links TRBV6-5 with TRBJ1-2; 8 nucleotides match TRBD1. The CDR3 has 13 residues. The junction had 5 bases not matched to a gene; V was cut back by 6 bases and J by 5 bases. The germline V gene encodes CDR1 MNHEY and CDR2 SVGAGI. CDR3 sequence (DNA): TGTGCCAGCAGGGGACAGGCCAGTTATGGCTACACCTTC. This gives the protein CASRGQASYGYTF.

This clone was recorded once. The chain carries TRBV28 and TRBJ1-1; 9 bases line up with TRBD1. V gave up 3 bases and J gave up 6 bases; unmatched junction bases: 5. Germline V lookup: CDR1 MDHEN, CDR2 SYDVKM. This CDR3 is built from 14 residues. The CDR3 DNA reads TGTGCCAGCAGTTTCGGGACAGGGCTTTCTGAAGCTTTCTTT. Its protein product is CASSFGTGLSEAFF.

This CDR3 reads CASSPGTGELFF. DNA of the CDR3: TGTGCCAGCAGCCCGGGCACCGGGGAGCTGTTTTTT. The gene calls are TRBV5-6 and TRBJ2-2; D uncertain. The V end was cut by 4 bases, the J end by 4 bases, with 5 bases between. The germline gives CDR1 SGHDT, CDR2 YYEEEE. The CDR3 extends over 12 amino acids.

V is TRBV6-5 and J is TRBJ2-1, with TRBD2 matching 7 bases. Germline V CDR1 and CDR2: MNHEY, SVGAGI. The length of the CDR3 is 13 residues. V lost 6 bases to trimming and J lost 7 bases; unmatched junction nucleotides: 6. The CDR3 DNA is TGTGCCAGCAGCCCTATGGGGGGGAATGAGCAGTTCTTC. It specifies CASSPMGGNEQFF.

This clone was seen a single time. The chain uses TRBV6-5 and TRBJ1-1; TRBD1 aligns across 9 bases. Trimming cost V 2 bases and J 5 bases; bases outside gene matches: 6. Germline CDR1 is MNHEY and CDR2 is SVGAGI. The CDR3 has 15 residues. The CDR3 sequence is CASSYVQGAGTEAFF. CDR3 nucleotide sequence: TGTGCCAGCAGTTACGTACAGGGGGCTGGGACTGAAGCTTTCTTT.

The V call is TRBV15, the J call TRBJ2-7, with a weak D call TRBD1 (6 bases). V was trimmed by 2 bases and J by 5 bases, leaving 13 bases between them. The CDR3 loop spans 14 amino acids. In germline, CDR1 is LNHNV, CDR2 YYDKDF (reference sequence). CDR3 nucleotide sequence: TGTGCCACCAGCAGAACACTTCAGGGGAACGAGCAGTACTTC. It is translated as CATSRTLQGNEQYF.

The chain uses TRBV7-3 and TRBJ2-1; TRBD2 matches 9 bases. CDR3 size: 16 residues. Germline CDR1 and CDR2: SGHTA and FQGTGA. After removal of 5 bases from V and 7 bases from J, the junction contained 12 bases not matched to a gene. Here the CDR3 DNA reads TGTGCCAGCAGCCCTCGAGCGGGGGGCGGGAAGAATGAGCAGTTCTTC. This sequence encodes CASSPRAGGGKNEQFF.

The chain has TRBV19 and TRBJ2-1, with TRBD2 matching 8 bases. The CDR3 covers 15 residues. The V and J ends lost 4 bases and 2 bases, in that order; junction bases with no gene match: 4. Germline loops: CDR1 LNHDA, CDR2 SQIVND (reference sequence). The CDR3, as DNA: TGTGCCAGTAGTACTAGCGGGCCCGCCTACAATGAGCAGTTCTTC. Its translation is CASSTSGPAYNEQFF.

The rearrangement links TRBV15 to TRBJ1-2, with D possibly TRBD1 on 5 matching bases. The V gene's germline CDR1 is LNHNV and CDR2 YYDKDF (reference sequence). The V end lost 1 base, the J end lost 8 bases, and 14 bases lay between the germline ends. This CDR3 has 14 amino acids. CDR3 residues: CATSRGGGVGGYTF. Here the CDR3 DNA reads TGTGCCACCAGCAGAGGGGGCGGGGTGGGAGGCTACACCTTC.

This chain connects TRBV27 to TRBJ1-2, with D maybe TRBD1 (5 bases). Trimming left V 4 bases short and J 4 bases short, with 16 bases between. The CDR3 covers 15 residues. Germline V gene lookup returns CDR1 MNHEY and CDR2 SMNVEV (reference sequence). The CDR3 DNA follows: TGTGCCAGCAGTTCTTTGGGGGGTTCGGTCTATGGCTACACCTTC. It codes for CASSSLGGSVYGYTF.

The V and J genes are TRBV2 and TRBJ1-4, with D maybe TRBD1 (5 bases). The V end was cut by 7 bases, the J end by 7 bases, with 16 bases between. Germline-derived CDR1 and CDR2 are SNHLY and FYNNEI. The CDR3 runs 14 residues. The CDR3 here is CASTTYTGLEKLFF. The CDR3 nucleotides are TGTGCCAGCACTACGTACACAGGTCTTGAAAAACTGTTTTTT.

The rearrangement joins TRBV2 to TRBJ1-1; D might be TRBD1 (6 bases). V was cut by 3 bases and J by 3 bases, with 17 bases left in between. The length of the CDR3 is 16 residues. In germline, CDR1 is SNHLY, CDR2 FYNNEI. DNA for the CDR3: TGTGCCAGCAGTGAGGGGACACTAGGTCGTGACACTGAAGCTTTCTTT. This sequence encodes CASSEGTLGRDTEAFF.

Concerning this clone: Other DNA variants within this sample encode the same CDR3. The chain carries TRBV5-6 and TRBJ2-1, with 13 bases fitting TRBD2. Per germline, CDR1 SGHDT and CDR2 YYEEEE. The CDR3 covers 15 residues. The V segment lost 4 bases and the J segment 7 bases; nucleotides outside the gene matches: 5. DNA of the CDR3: TGTGCCAGCAGCCCGGGACTAGCGGGGTCGAATGAGCAGTTCTTC. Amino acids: CASSPGLAGSNEQFF.

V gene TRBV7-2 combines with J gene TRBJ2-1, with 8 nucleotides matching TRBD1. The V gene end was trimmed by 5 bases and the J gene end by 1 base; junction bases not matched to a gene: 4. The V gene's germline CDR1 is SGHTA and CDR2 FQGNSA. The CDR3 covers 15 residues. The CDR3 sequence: CASSDDRGSYNEQFF. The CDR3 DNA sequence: TGTGCCAGCAGCGACGACAGGGGTTCCTACAATGAGCAGTTCTTC. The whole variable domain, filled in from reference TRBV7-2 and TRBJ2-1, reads GAGVSQSPSNKVTEKGKDVELRCDPISGHTALYWYRQSLGQGLEFLIYFQGNSAPDKSGLPSDRFSAERTGGSVSTLTIQRTQQEDSAVYLCASSDDRGSYNEQFFGPGTRLTVL.

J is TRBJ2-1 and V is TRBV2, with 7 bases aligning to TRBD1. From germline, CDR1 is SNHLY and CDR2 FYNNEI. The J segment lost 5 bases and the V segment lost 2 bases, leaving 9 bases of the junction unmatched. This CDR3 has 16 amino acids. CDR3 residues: CASSEFPGTDNNEQFF. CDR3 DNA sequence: TGTGCCAGCAGTGAATTCCCCGGGACAGACAACAATGAGCAGTTCTTC.

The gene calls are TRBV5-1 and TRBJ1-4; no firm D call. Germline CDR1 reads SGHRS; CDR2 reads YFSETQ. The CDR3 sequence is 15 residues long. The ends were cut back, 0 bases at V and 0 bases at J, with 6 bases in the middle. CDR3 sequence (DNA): TGCGCCAGCAGCTTGGCCCCAGCAACTAATGAAAAACTGTTTTTT. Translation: CASSLAPATNEKLFF.

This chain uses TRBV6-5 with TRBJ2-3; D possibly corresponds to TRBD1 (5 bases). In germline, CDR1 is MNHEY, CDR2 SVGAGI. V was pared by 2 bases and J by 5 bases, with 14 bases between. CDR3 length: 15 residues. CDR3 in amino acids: CASSYSPGQVDTQYF. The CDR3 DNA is TGTGCCAGCAGTTACAGCCCCGGACAAGTAGATACGCAGTATTTT.

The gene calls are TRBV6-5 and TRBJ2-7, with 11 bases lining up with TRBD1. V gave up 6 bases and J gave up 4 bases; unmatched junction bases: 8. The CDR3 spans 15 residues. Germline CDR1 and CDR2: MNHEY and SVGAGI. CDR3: CASSPGTGGSYEQYF. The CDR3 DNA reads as TGTGCCAGCAGCCCCGGGACAGGGGGGTCGTACGAGCAGTACTTC.

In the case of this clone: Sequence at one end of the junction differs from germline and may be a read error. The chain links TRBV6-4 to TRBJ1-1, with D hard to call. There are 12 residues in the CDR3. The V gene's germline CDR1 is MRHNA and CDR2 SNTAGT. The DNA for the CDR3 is TGTGCCAGCAGTGACCGGAGGAAAACCCCCGAATTT. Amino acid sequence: CASSDRRKTPEF.

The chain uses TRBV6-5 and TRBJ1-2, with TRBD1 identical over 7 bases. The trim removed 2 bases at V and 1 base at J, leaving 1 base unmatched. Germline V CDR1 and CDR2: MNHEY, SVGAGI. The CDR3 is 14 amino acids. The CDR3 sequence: CASSYGTDNYGYTF. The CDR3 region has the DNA TGTGCCAGCAGTTACGGGACAGATAACTATGGCTACACCTTC.

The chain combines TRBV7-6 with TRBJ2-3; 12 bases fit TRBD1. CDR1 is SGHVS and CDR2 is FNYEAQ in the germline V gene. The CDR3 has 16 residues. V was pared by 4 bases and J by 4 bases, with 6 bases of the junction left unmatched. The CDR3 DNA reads TGTGCCAGCAGCTCGGGACAGGGGGCTGATTCAGATACGCAGTATTTT. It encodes CASSSGQGADSDTQYF.

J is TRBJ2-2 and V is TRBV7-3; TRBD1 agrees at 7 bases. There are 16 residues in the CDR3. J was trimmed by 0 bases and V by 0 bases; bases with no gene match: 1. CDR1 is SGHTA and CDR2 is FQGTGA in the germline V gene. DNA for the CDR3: TGTGCCAGCAGCTTAACGACAGGGCCGAACACCGGGGAGCTGTTTTTT. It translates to CASSLTTGPNTGELFF.

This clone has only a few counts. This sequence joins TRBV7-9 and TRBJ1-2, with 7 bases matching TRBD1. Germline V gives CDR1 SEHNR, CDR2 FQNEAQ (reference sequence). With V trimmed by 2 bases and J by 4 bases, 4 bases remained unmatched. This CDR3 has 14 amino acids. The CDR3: CASSLRGLAYGYTF. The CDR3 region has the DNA TGTGCCAGCAGCTTAAGGGGGCTGGCCTATGGCTACACCTTC.